The T cell receptor (beta chain) under discussion was sequenced for a study of T cell responses to AZD1222 COVID-19 vaccine. Findings and limits, study-wide: Repertoire samples came only from after the peak T cell response. There were vaccine-associated CD4 TCRs across spike, dominant at 160-218 and 743-854.

Notes on this clone: What it recognizes is unknown.

Second-dose groups at about 4 or about 12 weeks were pooled. Germline CDR1 SEHNR, CDR2 FQNEAQ (reference sequence). Trimming cost V 3 bases and J 3 bases, with 13 bases left between them. CDR3 length equals 15 residues. The assay was immunoSEQ multiplex PCR, and TCRdb's table has in-frame clones only and misses some. The sample yields about 120,000 clones, over 80% seen once. The receptor comes from an adult who received the AZD1222 COVID-19 vaccine. The source was peripheral blood, collected 28 days after the second AZD1222 dose. V gene TRBV7-9 combines with J gene TRBJ2-3, with D possibly TRBD2 on 6 matching bases. Written as DNA, the CDR3 is TGTGCCAGCAGCTTCAGGGTGGGAGGAACAGATACGCAGTATTTT. It is translated as CASSFRVGGTDTQYF.